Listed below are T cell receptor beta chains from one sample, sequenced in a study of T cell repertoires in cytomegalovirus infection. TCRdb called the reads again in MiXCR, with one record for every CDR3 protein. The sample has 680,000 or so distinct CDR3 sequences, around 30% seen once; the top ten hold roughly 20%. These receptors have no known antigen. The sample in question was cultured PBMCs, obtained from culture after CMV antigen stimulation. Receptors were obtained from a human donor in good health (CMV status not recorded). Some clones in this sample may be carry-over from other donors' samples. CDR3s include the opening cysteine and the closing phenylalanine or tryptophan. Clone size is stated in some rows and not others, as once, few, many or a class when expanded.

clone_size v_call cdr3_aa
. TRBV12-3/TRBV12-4 CASSLTNRPQHF
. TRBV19 CASKAGRTLRDGYTF
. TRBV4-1 CASSQEFRGVTYNEQFF
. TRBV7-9 CASSSLYGADTQYF
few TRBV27 CASSPGVDVDTQYF
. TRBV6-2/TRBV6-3 CASSTLLHYAQEQFF
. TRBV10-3 CAISESEVGESQYF
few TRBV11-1 CASSLLDAVIYGYTF
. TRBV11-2 CASSSMRLGETQYF
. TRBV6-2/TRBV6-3 CASIATSGRAADTQYF
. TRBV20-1 CSAAKTPANEQFF
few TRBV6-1 CASSQQAEEKLFF
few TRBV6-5 CASSSPGPRGYTF
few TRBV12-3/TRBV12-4 CASRLGAGAYSPLHF
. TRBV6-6 CASSYSSQDEQYF
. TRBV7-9 CASSPRGQGNYNEQFF
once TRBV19 CASSRNRGSKNIQYF
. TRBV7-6 CASSLVSGRGAYEQYF
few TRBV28 CASSPATLAGVETQYF
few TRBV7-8 CASSLVASSGAYEQYF
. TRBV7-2 CASSSTGVVGELFF
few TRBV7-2 CASSLDPLPYEQYF
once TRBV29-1 CSVEGRGNTIYF
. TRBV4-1 CASSQDPTASYEQYF
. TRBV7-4 CASSLGVGGTDTQYF
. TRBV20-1 CSATGQGRGTDTQYF